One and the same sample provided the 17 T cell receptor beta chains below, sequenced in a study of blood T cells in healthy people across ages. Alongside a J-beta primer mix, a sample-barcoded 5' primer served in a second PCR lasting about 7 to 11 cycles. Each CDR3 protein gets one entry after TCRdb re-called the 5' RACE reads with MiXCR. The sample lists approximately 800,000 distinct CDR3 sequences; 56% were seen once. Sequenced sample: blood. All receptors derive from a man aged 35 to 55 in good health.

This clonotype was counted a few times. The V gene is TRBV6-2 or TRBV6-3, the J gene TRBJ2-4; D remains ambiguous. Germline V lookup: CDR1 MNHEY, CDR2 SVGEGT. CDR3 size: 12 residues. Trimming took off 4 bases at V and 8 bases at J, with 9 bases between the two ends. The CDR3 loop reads CASSSRRDIQYF. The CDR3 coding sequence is TGTGCCAGCAGTTCCCGACGGGACATTCAGTACTTC.

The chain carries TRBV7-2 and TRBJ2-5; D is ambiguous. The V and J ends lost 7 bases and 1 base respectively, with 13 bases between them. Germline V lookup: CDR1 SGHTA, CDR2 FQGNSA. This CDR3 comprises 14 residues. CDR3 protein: CASTLDPSQETQYF. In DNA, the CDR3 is TGTGCCAGCACCCTTGATCCCAGCCAAGAGACCCAGTACTTC.

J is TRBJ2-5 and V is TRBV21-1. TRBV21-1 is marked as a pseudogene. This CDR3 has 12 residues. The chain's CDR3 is CASDTWKDEQYF. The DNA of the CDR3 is TGTGCCAGCGATACGTGGAAGGATGAGCAGTACTTC.

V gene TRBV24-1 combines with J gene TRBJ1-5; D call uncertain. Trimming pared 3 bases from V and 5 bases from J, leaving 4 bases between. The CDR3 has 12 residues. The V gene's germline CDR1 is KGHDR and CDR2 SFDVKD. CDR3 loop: CATSDPYQPQHF. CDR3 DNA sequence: TGTGCCACCAGTGATCCGTATCAGCCCCAGCATTTT.

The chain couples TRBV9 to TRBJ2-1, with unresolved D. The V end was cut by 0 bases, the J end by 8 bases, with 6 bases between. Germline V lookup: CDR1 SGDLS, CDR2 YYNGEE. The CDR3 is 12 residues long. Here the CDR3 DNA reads TGTGCCAGCAGCGTAGAAGGGCATGAGCAGTTCTTC. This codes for CASSVEGHEQFF.

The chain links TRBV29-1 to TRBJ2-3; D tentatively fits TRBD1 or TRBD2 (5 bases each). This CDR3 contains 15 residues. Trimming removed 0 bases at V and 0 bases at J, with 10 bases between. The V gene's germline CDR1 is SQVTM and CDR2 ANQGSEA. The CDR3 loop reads CSVEDPGPSTDTQYF. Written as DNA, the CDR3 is TGCAGCGTTGAAGATCCGGGACCTAGCACAGATACGCAGTATTTT.

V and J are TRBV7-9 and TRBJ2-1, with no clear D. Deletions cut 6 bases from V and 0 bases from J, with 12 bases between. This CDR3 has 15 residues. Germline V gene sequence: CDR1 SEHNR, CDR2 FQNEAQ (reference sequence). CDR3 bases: TGTGCCAGCAGAGGCGGAATGGGCTCCTACAATGAGCAGTTCTTC. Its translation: CASRGGMGSYNEQFF.

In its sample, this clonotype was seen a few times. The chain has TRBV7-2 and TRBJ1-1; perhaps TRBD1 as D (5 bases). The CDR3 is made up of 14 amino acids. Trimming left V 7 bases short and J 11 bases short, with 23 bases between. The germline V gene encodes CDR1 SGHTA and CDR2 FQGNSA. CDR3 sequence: CASTTGVPINWAFF. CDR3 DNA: TGTGCCAGCACGACGGGGGTCCCCATAAATTGGGCTTTCTTT.

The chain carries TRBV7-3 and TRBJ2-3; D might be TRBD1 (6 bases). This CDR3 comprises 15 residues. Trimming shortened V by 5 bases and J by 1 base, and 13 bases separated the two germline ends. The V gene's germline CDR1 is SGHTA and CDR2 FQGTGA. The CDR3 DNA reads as TGTGCCAGCAGCCCTCAGGGGATGGGCACAGATACGCAGTATTTT. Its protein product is CASSPQGMGTDTQYF.

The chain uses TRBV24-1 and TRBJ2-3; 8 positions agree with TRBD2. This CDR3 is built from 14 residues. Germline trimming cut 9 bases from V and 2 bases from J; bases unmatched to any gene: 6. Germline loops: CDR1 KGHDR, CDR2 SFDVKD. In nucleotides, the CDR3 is TGTGCCACCGGCTCCGGGGGGGCCACAGATACGCAGTATTTT. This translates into CATGSGGATDTQYF.

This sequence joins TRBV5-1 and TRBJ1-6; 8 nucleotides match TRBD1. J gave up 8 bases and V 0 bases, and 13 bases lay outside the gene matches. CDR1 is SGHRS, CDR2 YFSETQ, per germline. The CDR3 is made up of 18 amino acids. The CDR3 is CASSLGGQARLVDSPLHF. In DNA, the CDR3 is TGCGCCAGCAGCTTGGGGGGACAGGCCCGATTGGTCGATTCACCCCTCCACTTT.

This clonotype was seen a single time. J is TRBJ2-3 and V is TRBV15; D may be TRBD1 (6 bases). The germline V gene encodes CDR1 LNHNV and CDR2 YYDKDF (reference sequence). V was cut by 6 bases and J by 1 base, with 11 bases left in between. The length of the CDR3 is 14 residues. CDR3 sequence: CATRTRGGTDTQYF. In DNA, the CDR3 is TGTGCCACCAGAACCAGGGGAGGCACAGATACGCAGTATTTT.

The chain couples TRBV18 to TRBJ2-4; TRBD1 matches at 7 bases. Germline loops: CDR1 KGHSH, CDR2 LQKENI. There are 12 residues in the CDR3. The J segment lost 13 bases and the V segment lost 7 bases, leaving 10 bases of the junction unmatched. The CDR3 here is CASFGQAGGQYF. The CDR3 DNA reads TGTGCCAGCTTCGGACAGGCCGGTGGGCAGTACTTC.

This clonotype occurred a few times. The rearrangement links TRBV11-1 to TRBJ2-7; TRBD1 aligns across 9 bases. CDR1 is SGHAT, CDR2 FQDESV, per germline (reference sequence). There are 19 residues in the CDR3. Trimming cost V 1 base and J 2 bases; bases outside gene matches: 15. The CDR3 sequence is CASSLVSGAGQGLPYEQYF. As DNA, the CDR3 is TGTGCCAGCAGCTTAGTAAGTGGAGCGGGACAGGGTCTTCCCTACGAGCAGTACTTC.

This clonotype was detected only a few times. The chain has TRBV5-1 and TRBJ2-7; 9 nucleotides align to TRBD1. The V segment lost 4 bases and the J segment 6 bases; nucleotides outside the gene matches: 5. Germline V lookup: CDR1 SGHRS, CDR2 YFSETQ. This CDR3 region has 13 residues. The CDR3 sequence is CASSGQGTGEQYF. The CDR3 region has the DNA TGCGCCAGCAGCGGACAGGGGACGGGCGAGCAGTACTTC.

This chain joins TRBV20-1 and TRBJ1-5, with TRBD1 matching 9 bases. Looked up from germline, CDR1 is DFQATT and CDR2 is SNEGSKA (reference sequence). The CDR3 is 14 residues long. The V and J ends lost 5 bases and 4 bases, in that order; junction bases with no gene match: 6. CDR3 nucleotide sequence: TGCAGTGCTCGGACAGGGGACCCTAATCAGCCCCAGCATTTT. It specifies CSARTGDPNQPQHF.

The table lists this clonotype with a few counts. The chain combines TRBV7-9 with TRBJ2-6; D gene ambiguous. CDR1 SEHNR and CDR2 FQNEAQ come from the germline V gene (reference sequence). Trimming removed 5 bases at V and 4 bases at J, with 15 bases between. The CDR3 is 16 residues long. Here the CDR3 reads CASSALTTWGANVLTF. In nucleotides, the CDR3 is TGTGCCAGCAGCGCCCTAACAACTTGGGGGGCCAACGTCCTGACTTTC.